This T cell receptor (beta chain) was recorded in a study of human T cells and chemical hapten exposure. Time point here: patch test 1, 2 weeks after DPC sensitization. Treatment of the sample: therapeutic diphenylcyclopropenone sensitization with weekly scalp DPC. TCRdb re-derived calls from the RACE reads in MiXCR, one entry per CDR3 protein. Here the sample spans nearly 350,000 distinct CDR3 sequences, under 9% being singletons. Germline-derived CDR1 and CDR2 are SGHVS and FQNEAQ. Trimming at V came to 7 bases and at J to 7 bases, leaving 14 bases not matched to a gene. This CDR3 is built from 16 residues.

The sequence derives from a young woman with alopecia areata. Some clones in this sample may be carry-over from other donors' samples. This chain joins TRBV7-8 and TRBJ2-1, with 9 bases fitting TRBD2. Specimen: whole blood, collected in connection with sensitization to the hapten diphenylcyclopropenone (DPC). The CDR3 here is CASTLGALAGKNEQFF. CDR3 bases: TGTGCCAGCACCCTGGGGGCGCTAGCGGGGAAAAATGAGCAGTTCTTC.